The clone carrying this T cell receptor (beta chain) was picked up a small number of times. Using a J-beta primer mix together with a sample-barcoded 5' primer, a second PCR was run for about 6 to 11 cycles. A single record per CDR3 protein comes from TCRdb applying MiXCR to the 5' RACE reads. Here the sample spans about 1.6 million distinct CDR3 sequences, about 35% being singletons. These data originate in a study of blood T cells in healthy people across ages. Study at large: In model experiments, template switching was able to capture about one barcoded beta molecule for every two T cells that were present.

Germline lookup yields CDR1 MGHRA and CDR2 YSYEKL. The CDR3 runs to 15 residues. The clonotype originates from a woman in her twenties or thirties in good health. Sequencing was carried out using blood. The chain has TRBV4-1 and TRBJ2-5; D ambiguous. The J call may be incorrect, as the DNA end agrees better with TRBJ2-7. Here the CDR3 reads CASSQVAQGRHEQYF. The DNA for the CDR3 is TGCGCCAGCAGCCAAGTAGCCCAAGGGCGCCACGAGCAGTACTTC.